The clone carrying this TCR beta chain has only a few counts. Its target is not known. Unexposed donor CD4+ T cells date from 2011-2018, before the COVID-19 pandemic. The cells were cultured for around ten days before CD4+ T cells were isolated. Profiled with immunoSEQ multiplex PCR; TCRdb holds only in-frame clones, not every one. The table lists roughly 16,000 clones, around 82% of them singletons. The sample comes from a study of CD4 T cells in relation to SARS-CoV-2 and coronaviruses. The overall study: TCR beta CDR3s were sequenced after 10-day antigen culture of PBMCs. Shared crossreactive spike epitopes were mapped to their HLA restriction. Study-wide points: SARS-CoV-2-driven expansion was significantly weaker in crossreactive than monoreactive clones.

The germline V gene has CDR1 LNHDA and CDR2 SQIVND (reference sequence). Trimming pared 4 bases from V and 7 bases from J, leaving 20 bases between. This CDR3 spans 16 amino acids. The sequence was obtained from a human donor in good health. This chain joins TRBV19 and TRBJ1-5, with D possibly being TRBD1 (5 bases). The sequenced sample was CD4+ T cells from PBMCs, cultured in vitro. The CDR3 reads CASSRSPGGRGQPQHF. For the CDR3, the DNA is TGTGCCAGTAGTAGGTCCCCCGGGGGTCGAGGACAGCCCCAGCATTTT.